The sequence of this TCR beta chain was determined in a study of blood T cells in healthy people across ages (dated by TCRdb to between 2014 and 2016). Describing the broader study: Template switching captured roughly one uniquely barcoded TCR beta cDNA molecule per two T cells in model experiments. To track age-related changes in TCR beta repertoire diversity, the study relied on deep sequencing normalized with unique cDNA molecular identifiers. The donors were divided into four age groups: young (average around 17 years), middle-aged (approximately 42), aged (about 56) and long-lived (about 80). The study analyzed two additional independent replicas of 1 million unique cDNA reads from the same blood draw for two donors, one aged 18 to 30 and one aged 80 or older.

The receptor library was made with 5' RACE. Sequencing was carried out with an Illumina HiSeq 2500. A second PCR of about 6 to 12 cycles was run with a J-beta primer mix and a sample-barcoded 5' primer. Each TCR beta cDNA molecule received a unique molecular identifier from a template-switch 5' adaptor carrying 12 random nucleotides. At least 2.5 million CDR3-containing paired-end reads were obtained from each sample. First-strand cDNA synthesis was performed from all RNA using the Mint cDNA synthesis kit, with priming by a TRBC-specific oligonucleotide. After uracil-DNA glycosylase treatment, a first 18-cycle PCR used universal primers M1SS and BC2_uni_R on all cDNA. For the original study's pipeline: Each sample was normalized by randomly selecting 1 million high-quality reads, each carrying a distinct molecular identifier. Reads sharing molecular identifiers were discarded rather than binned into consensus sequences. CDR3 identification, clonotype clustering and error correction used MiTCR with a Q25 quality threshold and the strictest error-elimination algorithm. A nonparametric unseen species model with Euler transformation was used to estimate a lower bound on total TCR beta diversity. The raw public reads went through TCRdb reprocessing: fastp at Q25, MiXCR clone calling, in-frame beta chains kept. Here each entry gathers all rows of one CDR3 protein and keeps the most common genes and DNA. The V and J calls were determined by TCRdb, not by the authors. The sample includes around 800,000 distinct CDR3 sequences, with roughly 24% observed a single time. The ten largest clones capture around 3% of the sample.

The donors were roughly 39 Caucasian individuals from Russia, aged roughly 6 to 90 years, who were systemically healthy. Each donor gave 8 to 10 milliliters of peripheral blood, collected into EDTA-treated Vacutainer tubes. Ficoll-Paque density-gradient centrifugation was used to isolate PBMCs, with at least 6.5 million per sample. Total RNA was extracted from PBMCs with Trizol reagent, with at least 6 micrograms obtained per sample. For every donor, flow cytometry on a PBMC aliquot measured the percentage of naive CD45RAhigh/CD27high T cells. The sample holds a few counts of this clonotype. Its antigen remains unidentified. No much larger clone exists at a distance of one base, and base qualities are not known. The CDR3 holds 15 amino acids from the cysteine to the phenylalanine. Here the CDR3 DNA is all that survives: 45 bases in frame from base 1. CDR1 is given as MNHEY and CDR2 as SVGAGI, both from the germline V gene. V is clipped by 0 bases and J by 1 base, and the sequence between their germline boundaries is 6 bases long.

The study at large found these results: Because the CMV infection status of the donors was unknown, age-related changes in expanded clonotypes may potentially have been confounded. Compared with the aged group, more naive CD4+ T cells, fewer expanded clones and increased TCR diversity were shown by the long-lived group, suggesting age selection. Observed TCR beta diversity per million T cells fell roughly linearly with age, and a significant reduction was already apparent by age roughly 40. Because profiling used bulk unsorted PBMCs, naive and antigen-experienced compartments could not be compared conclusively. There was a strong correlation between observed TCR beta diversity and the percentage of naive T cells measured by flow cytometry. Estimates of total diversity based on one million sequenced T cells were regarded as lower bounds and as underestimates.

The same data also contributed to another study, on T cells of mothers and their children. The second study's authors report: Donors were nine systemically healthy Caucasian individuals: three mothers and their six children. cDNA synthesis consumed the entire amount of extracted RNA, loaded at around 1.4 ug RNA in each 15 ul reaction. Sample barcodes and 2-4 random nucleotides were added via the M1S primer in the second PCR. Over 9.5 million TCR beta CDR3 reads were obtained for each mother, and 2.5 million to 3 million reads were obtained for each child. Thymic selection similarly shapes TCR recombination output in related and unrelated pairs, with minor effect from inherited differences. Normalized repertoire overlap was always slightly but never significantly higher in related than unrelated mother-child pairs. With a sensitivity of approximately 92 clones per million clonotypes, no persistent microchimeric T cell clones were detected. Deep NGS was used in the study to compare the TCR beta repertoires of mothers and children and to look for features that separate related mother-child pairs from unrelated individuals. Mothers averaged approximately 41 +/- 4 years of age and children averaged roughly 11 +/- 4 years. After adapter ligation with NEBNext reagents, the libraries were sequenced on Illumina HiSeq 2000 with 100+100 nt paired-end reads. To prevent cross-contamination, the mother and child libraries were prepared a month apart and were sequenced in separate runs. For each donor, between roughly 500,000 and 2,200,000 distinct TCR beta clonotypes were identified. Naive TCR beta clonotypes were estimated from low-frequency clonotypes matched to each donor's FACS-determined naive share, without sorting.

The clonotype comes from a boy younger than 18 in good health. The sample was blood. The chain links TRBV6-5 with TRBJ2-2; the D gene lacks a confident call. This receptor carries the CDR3 CASSYSPLNTGELFF. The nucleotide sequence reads TGTGCCAGCAGTTACTCGCCATTGAACACCGGGGAGCTGTTTTTT.